The 23 T cell receptor beta chains below were found in one sample sequenced in a study of T cell changes during pregnancy in multiple sclerosis. Repertoires were generated with immunoSEQ multiplex PCR, while TCRdb's copy carries only in-frame clones and drops some. Among around 50,000 clones listed, 80% to 95% were seen once. Sequenced here: CD4+ T cells from peripheral blood mononuclear cells, sampled after pregnancy. The receptors were sampled from a female donor in good health, enrolled as a control in a pregnancy study.

The rearrangement links TRBV18 to TRBJ1-1; perhaps TRBD1 as D (5 bases). This CDR3 contains 16 residues. Per the germline V gene, CDR1 is KGHSH and CDR2 is LQKENI. The V end lost 3 bases, the J end lost 4 bases, and 18 bases lay between the germline ends. CDR3 sequence reads: CASSPREGSGSTEAFF. The CDR3, as DNA: TGTGCCAGCTCACCCAGGGAGGGCTCAGGGAGCACTGAAGCTTTCTTT.

V and J are TRBV30 and TRBJ2-7; 11 bases map to TRBD1. The CDR3 contains 15 residues. The ends lost 2 bases at V and 6 bases at J; junction bases unmatched: 9. Germline CDR1 reads GTSNPN; CDR2 reads SVGIG (reference sequence). DNA for the CDR3: TGTGCCTGGAGTCCCCGGGGGGGGACAGGGGGCGAGCAGTACTTC. Encoded protein: CAWSPRGGTGGEQYF.

This clone was seen once. This rearrangement joins TRBV28 to TRBJ2-7, with 8 bases identical to TRBD2. Trimming at V came to 5 bases and at J to 7 bases, leaving 28 bases not matched to a gene. The CDR3 consists of 20 residues. The germline V gene has CDR1 MDHEN and CDR2 SYDVKM. CDR3 bases: TGTGCCAGCAGTAAAACGAACTTCCGGGGGGCTAGCGGGTCCCCTTGGGAGCAGTACTTC. Encoded protein: CASSKTNFRGASGSPWEQYF. Full variable domain (remainder filled in from reference TRBV28 and TRBJ2-7): DVKVTQSSRYLVKRTGEKVFLECVQDMDHENMFWYRQDPGLGLRLIYFSYDVKMKEKGDIPEGYSVSREKKERFSLILESASTNQTSMYLCASSKTNFRGASGSPWEQYFGPGTRLTVT.

This chain links TRBV18 with TRBJ1-1; 7 bases map to TRBD1. Germline V gives CDR1 KGHSH, CDR2 LQKENI. This CDR3 has 13 residues. J lost 7 bases, V lost 3 bases, and 5 bases had no gene match. In nucleotides, the CDR3 is TGTGCCAGCTCACCGACAGGGCTGAATGAAGCTTTCTTT. Its translation is CASSPTGLNEAFF.

The chain is built from TRBV27 and TRBJ1-6, with TRBD1 as a possible D gene (6 bases). CDR1 and CDR2 (germline): MNHEY, SMNVEV (reference sequence). This CDR3 is 13 amino acids long. V gave up 7 bases and J gave up 5 bases, with 9 bases separating them. CDR3 sequence: CASNGGNNSPLHF. CDR3 coding DNA: TGTGCCAGCAATGGGGGCAATAATTCACCCCTCCACTTT.

The rearrangement joins TRBV2 to TRBJ2-5; 10 nucleotides align to TRBD1. The germline gives CDR1 SNHLY, CDR2 FYNNEI. CDR3 length equals 15 residues. With V trimmed by 5 bases and J by 7 bases, 10 bases remained unmatched. The DNA of the CDR3 is TGTGCCAGCAGTCCAATGACAGGGGGCTTGGGGACCCAGTACTTC. Amino acid sequence: CASSPMTGGLGTQYF.

The genes are TRBV2 and TRBJ2-3, with D uncertain. Germline V gives CDR1 SNHLY, CDR2 FYNNEI. This CDR3 has 12 amino acids. Trimming stripped 7 bases from V and 4 bases from J, with 9 bases between. The CDR3 DNA reads TGTGCCAGCACAAGGAGCGCAGATACGCAGTATTTT. Its translation is CASTRSADTQYF.

This clone was seen only a few times. The chain combines TRBV7-2 with TRBJ1-1, with 9 bases matching TRBD1. CDR1 and CDR2 (germline): SGHTA, FQGNSA. V lost 5 bases to trimming and J lost 3 bases; unmatched junction nucleotides: 7. The CDR3 length is 15 residues. In nucleotides, the CDR3 is TGTGCCAGCAGCCGGGACAGGGCAATTTACACTGAAGCTTTCTTT. Translating it yields CASSRDRAIYTEAFF.

The chain has TRBV5-6 and TRBJ2-5, with TRBD2 identical over 10 bases. The V gene end was trimmed by 4 bases and the J gene end by 4 bases; junction bases not matched to a gene: 4. CDR1 and CDR2 (germline): SGHDT, YYEEEE. The CDR3 is 14 residues long. CDR3 amino acids: CASSGLAVGETQYF. The CDR3 nucleotides are TGTGCCAGCAGCGGACTAGCGGTTGGAGAGACCCAGTACTTC.

V usage is TRBV10-3 and J usage is TRBJ2-1; the match to TRBD2 covers 7 bases. CDR1 and CDR2 from the germline V gene are ENHRY and SYGVKD. This CDR3 contains 14 residues. J lost 0 bases, V lost 11 bases, and 7 bases had no gene match. Here the CDR3 reads CAAVGGSSYNEQFF. CDR3 DNA: TGTGCCGCCGTGGGCGGGAGCTCCTACAATGAGCAGTTCTTC.

The V and J genes are TRBV4-2 and TRBJ1-3; tentative D call: TRBD1 (6 bases). CDR3 length equals 15 residues. CDR1 is LGHNA, CDR2 YNFKEQ, per germline. V gave up 2 bases and J gave up 0 bases, with 8 bases separating them. The CDR3 protein is CASSQTGFSGNTIYF. The CDR3 coding sequence is TGTGCCAGCAGCCAAACAGGGTTCTCTGGAAACACCATATATTTT.

The rearrangement uses TRBV2 and TRBJ1-2; TRBD1 matches 10 bases. Trimming cost V 6 bases and J 8 bases; bases outside gene matches: 9. The CDR3 runs to 14 residues. Germline V CDR1 and CDR2: SNHLY, FYNNEI. CDR3 DNA sequence: TGTGCCAGCAGCGCCGGCGGGACAGGGGAAGGCTACACCTTC. Amino acids: CASSAGGTGEGYTF.

The V and J genes are TRBV6-6 and TRBJ1-1; D call uncertain. Germline values: CDR1 MNHNY, CDR2 SVGAGI (reference sequence). The V end lost 4 bases, the J end lost 6 bases, and 12 bases lay between the germline ends. The CDR3 has 13 amino acids. This CDR3 is CASSSISYAEAFF. The CDR3 coding sequence is TGTGCCAGCAGTTCGATTAGTTACGCTGAAGCTTTCTTT.

The chain employs TRBV5-6 and TRBJ2-7; 10 bases map to TRBD1. The ends lost 4 bases at V and 7 bases at J; junction bases unmatched: 5. The CDR3 is made up of 13 amino acids. CDR1 is SGHDT and CDR2 is YYEEEE in the germline V gene. Here the CDR3 reads CASSRDRGIEQYF. The DNA of the CDR3 is TGTGCCAGCAGCCGGGACAGGGGAATAGAGCAGTACTTC.

The V gene is TRBV13, the J gene TRBJ2-1, with 10 bases matching TRBD2. CDR3 length: 18 residues. CDR1 and CDR2 (germline): PRHDT, FYEKMQ (reference sequence). Trimming took 1 base from V and 8 from J; bases not matched to a gene: 14. CDR3 residues: CASSLVGGLATHGDEQFF. The DNA for the CDR3 is TGTGCCAGCAGCTTAGTGGGGGGACTAGCGACCCACGGCGATGAGCAGTTCTTC.

V gene TRBV7-9 combines with J gene TRBJ1-4, with D unresolved. Germline-derived CDR1 and CDR2 are SEHNR and FQNEAQ (reference sequence). CDR3 length: 19 amino acids. V was trimmed by 3 bases and J by 0 bases, leaving 20 bases between them. For the CDR3, the DNA is TGTGCCAGCAGCTTCCCAGGTCCCCTCAGTTTCGCAACTAATGAAAAACTGTTTTTT. Translated: CASSFPGPLSFATNEKLFF.

The chain carries TRBV9 and TRBJ2-2, with D tentatively TRBD2 (6 bases). The CDR3 is 16 amino acids. Germline V gene lookup returns CDR1 SGDLS and CDR2 YYNGEE. V was trimmed by 3 bases and J by 5 bases, leaving 17 bases between them. CDR3: CASSGTSWGETGELFF. In DNA, the CDR3 is TGTGCCAGCAGCGGGACTTCATGGGGGGAGACCGGGGAGCTGTTTTTT. Full variable domain (missing parts from reference TRBV9 and TRBJ2-2): DSGVTQTPKHLITATGQRVTLRCSPRSGDLSVYWYQQSLDQGLQFLIQYYNGEERAKGNILERFSAQQFPDLHSELNLSSLELGDSALYFCASSGTSWGETGELFFGEGSRLTVL.

The V and J genes are TRBV9 and TRBJ2-3, with 8 bases aligning to TRBD2. The V gene's germline CDR1 is SGDLS and CDR2 YYNGEE. Losses at the gene ends were 3 bases for V and 0 bases for J; bases not matched to a gene: 6. This CDR3 comprises 16 residues. CDR3: CASSATSGTSTDTQYF. CDR3 bases: TGTGCCAGCAGCGCAACTAGCGGAACTAGCACAGATACGCAGTATTTT.

This clone was observed a single time. The chain employs TRBV6-1 and TRBJ1-5; D ambiguous. Looked up from germline, CDR1 is MNHNS and CDR2 is SASEGT. The CDR3 runs to 15 residues. With 3 bases removed from V and 0 bases from J, the gap between germline ends came to 9 bases. CDR3 amino acids: CASSDSGNSNQPQHF. As DNA, the CDR3 is TGTGCCAGCAGTGACTCGGGGAATAGCAATCAGCCCCAGCATTTT.

The chain uses TRBV9 and TRBJ2-1; TRBD2 aligns across 9 bases. Looked up from germline, CDR1 is SGDLS and CDR2 is YYNGEE. The CDR3 spans 16 residues. With V trimmed by 0 bases and J by 9 bases, 10 bases remained unmatched. This CDR3 reads CASSVASSGGSAEQFF. Here the CDR3 DNA reads TGTGCCAGCAGCGTAGCGAGTAGCGGGGGCTCCGCTGAGCAGTTCTTC.

J is TRBJ1-6 and V is TRBV5-1, with 10 bases identical to TRBD1. Germline V lookup: CDR1 SGHRS, CDR2 YFSETQ. After removal of 4 bases from V and 11 bases from J, the junction contained 15 bases not matched to a gene. The CDR3 runs 17 residues. This CDR3 is CASSPRGQGSRGPPLHF. The CDR3 DNA sequence: TGCGCCAGCAGCCCCAGGGGACAGGGGTCCCGCGGCCCACCCCTCCACTTT.

The V gene is TRBV5-6, the J gene TRBJ1-1, with TRBD1 as a possible D gene (6 bases). This CDR3 is 18 amino acids long. Deletions cut 2 bases from V and 3 bases from J, with 23 bases between. Germline V gives CDR1 SGHDT, CDR2 YYEEEE. The CDR3 DNA sequence: TGTGCCAGCAGCTTCTGGACAGCCCTGGCCCTTAGGGACACTGAAGCTTTCTTT. Protein: CASSFWTALALRDTEAFF.

The sample holds one count of this clone. The genes are TRBV7-9 and TRBJ1-4, with TRBD1 matching 9 bases. Trimming cost V 5 bases and J 5 bases; bases outside gene matches: 6. CDR3 length equals 15 residues. The germline CDR1 and CDR2 sequences are SEHNR and FQNEAQ (reference sequence). The CDR3 nucleotides read TGTGCCAGCAGCCGGGACAGGGTCCAGAATGAAAAACTGTTTTTT. Encoded protein: CASSRDRVQNEKLFF.